This T cell receptor beta chain was identified during a study of cytomegalovirus exposure and HLA in healthy donors (dated 2017 in TCRdb). In terms of the full investigation: According to an earlier analysis of 550 to 700 of the donors, about 170 million T cells yielded roughly 110 million unique TCR beta sequences and about 280 Gb of sequence data. An early release covering about 600 HLA-typed donors comprised about 320 gigabases of sequencing data and tens of millions of unique TCR sequences. Of the roughly 400 genotyped donors, approximately 80% fell in the genetic ancestry cluster associated with self-reported Caucasian donors. The study aimed to test whether signatures of past pathogen exposure could be identified by cataloging public T cell receptors. The T cell repertoires of 550 to 850 subjects were profiled by immunosequencing and related to cytomegalovirus serostatus. Along with the approximately 700-subject first cohort, a separate validation cohort of some 130 different subjects was used. To predict cytomegalovirus infection status, the study brought together high-throughput TCR immunosequencing, statistical association of individual TCRs with disease status, and machine learning. A later analysis re-analyzed previously published TCR beta repertoires from roughly 630 donors and added high-resolution HLA genotyping to study TCR occurrence patterns. Rather than using new phenotypic data, the later analysis identified candidate immune exposures from TCR beta sequences and from how often those sequences occurred across donors. An earlier analysis of around 540 of the donors applied high-throughput TCR beta sequencing to assess whether each TCR beta V gene segment acted as functional or pseudogenic. Alongside the repertoire data, information on donor age, sex, ethnicity and CMV serostatus was compiled. In a later genetic analysis, genome-wide SNP genotypes for about 55% of the 666 donors were used, and that subset was treated as a discovery cohort. Every discovery cohort repertoire had been produced on one sequencing platform. Class I and class II HLA loci were covered by the typing at four-digit resolution. The number of donors typed differed by locus, with about 629-640 for A, B, C, DRB1 and DQB1, roughly 550 for DQA1, about 610 for DPA1, and over 400 for DPB1. Roughly five DR-DQ haplotypes were treated as single units for association and clustering because of strong linkage in the cohort. Among 398 genotyped donors of the cohort, an average of approximately 220,000 unique TCR beta nucleotide sequences was sequenced per donor, of which approximately 18% were non-productive.

The cohort consisted of approximately 690 healthy bone marrow donors. At the time of sampling, every cohort member was nominally healthy, though immune exposures that went unrecorded were likely present. The donor was CMV seropositive and was included in the group of 250 to 300 seropositive cohort members. A peripheral blood sample was collected from each donor, and TCR beta sequencing was performed on peripheral blood mononuclear cells. The Qiagen DNeasy Blood Extraction Kit was used to extract genomic DNA from the blood cell samples. The receptor library was made with the immunoSEQ multiplex PCR assay. For the multiplex PCR, a mixture combining 60 forward primers for TCR Vbeta segments and 13 reverse primers for TCR Jbeta segments was used. A multiplex PCR assay on genomic DNA amplified the CDR3 region of rearranged TCR beta genes. The amplified TCR beta libraries were sequenced on the Illumina HiSeq System as 87-base-pair reads. Per the authors' processing: In a later analysis, 77 million or so unique TCR beta chains were counted across the approximately 620 repertoires, and roughly 9.9 million of these chains were shared by at least two donors. Raw reads were error-corrected and collapsed into unique sequences by a nearest-neighbor algorithm in which closely related sequences were merged to remove PCR and sequencing errors. CDR3 sequences were aligned to IMGT reference sequences to assign V, D and J gene segments. Each retained sequence needed at least a six-nucleotide match to both a V gene segment and a J gene segment. Rearrangements were classified as productive when the CDR3 lacked stop codons and remained in frame with V and J, and all other rearrangements were classified as non-productive. CDR3 was defined by IMGT convention, running from the second conserved V-encoded cysteine to the conserved J-encoded phenylalanine. Sequences without an unambiguous match to a single V gene segment were excluded from the earlier analysis of several hundred of the donors. In an earlier analysis of approximately 610 of the donors, V segments were called functional above 56.7% productive rearrangements and were called segregating when the between-donor standard deviation exceeded 5%. A statistical classification framework was built for diagnosing cytomegalovirus status from the catalog of TCR beta chain sequences. In a later analysis, TCR nucleotide sequences were compared against IMGT/GENE-DB human TR gene sequences so that V and J genes could be assigned. The TCRdist pipeline was used in a later analysis to assign CDR3 sequences and most-parsimonious VDJ recombination scenarios. A later analysis defined each TCR beta chain by its CDR3 amino acid sequence plus V-gene family, and excluded reads lacking a unique V-gene family. To address suspected cross-contamination and a sequencing artifact, a later analysis removed a few hundred highly shared, low-generation-probability nucleotide sequences. In a later analysis, a clonal expansion index for each public chain was calculated from normalized within-repertoire ranks of inferred template counts. In a later analysis, generation probabilities were computed with a VDJ recombination model fitted to out-of-frame rearrangements, and the resulting probabilities were checked against IGoR. In a later analysis, TCR-TCR, TCR-HLA and TCR-CMV co-occurrence was scored with hypergeometric tests, and a repertoire-size bias correction was applied to TCR pairs. A later analysis estimated false discovery rates by permuting HLA or CMV assignments 20 times. In a later analysis, co-occurring TCRs were grouped with DBSCAN, and TCRdist sequence similarity was added when clustering was performed within HLA-allele-positive subsets. For co-occurrence clustering, repertoires with fewer than 30,000 or more than 120,000 public chains were excluded, along with roughly 5 repertoires with anomalous nucleotide sharing. Here the immuneACCESS table is served through TCRdb, limited to in-frame sequences with V and J called. Missing clones are a known gap in these copies; in checked studies unresolved V genes cover under half, and the rest lacks a known reason. V, J and clone size derive from that table, while D and trimming were established from the DNA sequence. The sample data list over 150,000 clones, and around 83% of these were observed just once. The ten largest clones take up just over 2.5% of the sample.

Study-wide findings and limitations: Correlated functional status among segregating V segments might reflect linkage disequilibrium, but an unknown experimental factor could not be ruled out. Sequencing depth was assumed to be roughly uniform across donors in the presence/absence analyses, though that assumption may not hold. For the cohort, immune exposure information was limited to CMV serostatus. Only TCR beta chains were sequenced in this cohort, and the absence of alpha or paired-chain data limited detectable features. While some public TCRs were present in many individuals, most TCR sequences turned up only very rarely across donors. According to a later analysis, parvovirus B19, influenza, CMV and Epstein-Barr virus appeared linked to several top co-occurrence clusters. In a later analysis, some 18,000 TCR beta sequences were associated with specific HLA alleles at a false discovery rate of 0.05. Assigning TCR associations to individual alleles was difficult when HLA alleles, especially DR and DQ, strongly co-occurred. A total of fewer than 200 TCR beta chains were listed by the study as associated with cytomegalovirus. In a later analysis, the rate of TCR association differed among HLA loci, with DRB1 alleles having the most associated TCRs and HLA-C alleles having the fewest. A later genetic analysis reported fewer N-insertions in productive TCRs among donors in an Asian-associated ancestry cluster than the roughly 700-donor mean. Because counts were too low, some 17 rarely observed V segments, including chromosome 9 orphons, were left out of the earlier analysis of about 620 of the donors. A group of highly shared sequence variants was considered likely to be a technical artifact of the sequencing pipeline. Some IMGT-functional V segments, including TRBV6-2 and TRBV6-3, could not be told apart with the 87-base-pair reads, so those segments were excluded. In both the original and validation cohorts, the classifier was reported to diagnose cytomegalovirus status with high specificity and sensitivity. Broadly in line with IMGT annotations, most TCR beta V segments showed up in productive rearrangements about 87% or about 30% of the time in an earlier analysis of several hundred of the donors. A later genetic analysis associated a missense DCLRE1C variant with V-gene and J-gene trimming of TCR beta chains, and an independent cohort replicated the association. According to a later analysis, most CMV-associated TCR beta chains appeared to be HLA-restricted, and the HLA associations seemed to be driven largely by CMV exposure. Compared with equally common non-associated chains, HLA-associated TCR beta chains in a later analysis were more clonally expanded and had lower generation probabilities. HLA typing was unavailable for some donors at each locus, so association tests used only the typed subset. According to the authors, the approach could potentially be generalized to other disease states and immunological phenotypes. A further reported finding was that TCR beta sequences accurately predicted the HLA-A and HLA-B alleles for most subjects in the first cohort. In vitro tests confirmed that a few of the cytomegalovirus-associated TCR beta chains recognize cytomegalovirus antigens.

This clone was counted between two and nine times. The target of this receptor is not known. There are no base qualities to consult, and no much larger clone falls within one base. CDR1 and CDR2 (LGHNA, YSLEER) derive from the germline V gene. The CDR3 contains 17 residues, cysteine and phenylalanine counted. Of all the DNA, just the CDR3 is kept, 51 bases in frame from base 1. Trimming removed 0 bases from V and 1 base from J; the gene matches leave 8 bases unexplained. In this chain, TRBV4-3 is recombined with TRBJ1-1; TRBD1 aligns with 7 central bases. The specimen sequenced was PBMCs. The sequence derives from a young man in good health and CMV-seropositive. In nucleotides, the sequence is TGCGCCAGCAGCCAAGAAAGAGTCGCAGGGGGGAACACTGAAGCTTTCTTT. This sequence encodes CASSQERVAGGNTEAFF.